Each of the 22 T cell receptor beta chains below was sequenced from the same sample in a study of T cell clonotyping in hematopoietic cell transplantation (dated by TCRdb to about 2021). The library was produced with the immunoSEQ multiplex PCR assay. TCRdb holds this immuneACCESS table with in-frame rearrangements only. Some clones are missing; in checked studies, unresolved V genes explain under half, and the rest has no known cause. Within this sample are about 14,000 clones, with around 84% of them counted one time only. The ten biggest clones cover about 13% of the sample. Reading the label with the study, this specimen's time point is: 100 days after allo-HCT. Specimen: PBMCs, collected 100 days after allogeneic stem cell transplant. The receptors were sampled from a male patient aged 45 to 59 who had an allogeneic stem cell transplant from an unrelated donor, so T cells may come from the graft donor. Some clones in this sample may be carry-over from other donors' samples.

This clone was picked up one time. The V gene is TRBV4-2, the J gene TRBJ2-1; 8 bases are shared with TRBD2. V lost 3 bases, J lost 9 bases, and 13 bases stayed unmatched. Germline loops: CDR1 LGHNA, CDR2 YNFKEQ. The CDR3 sequence is 16 residues long. This CDR3 is CASSQSAGAVGVEQFF. In DNA form, the CDR3 reads TGTGCCAGCAGCCAGTCAGCGGGAGCCGTCGGGGTTGAGCAGTTCTTC.

This clone was seen only once. The V and J genes are TRBV5-4 and TRBJ2-7; D is undetermined. The length of the CDR3 is 14 residues. The germline V and J ends were trimmed by 4 bases and 0 bases, with 11 bases remaining between them. From germline, CDR1 is SGHNT and CDR2 YYREEE (reference sequence). CDR3 DNA: TGTGCCAGCAGCCTGGACGGCCGCTCCTACGAGCAGTACTTC. Its protein is CASSLDGRSYEQYF.

V gene TRBV7-9 combines with J gene TRBJ1-2; D is unclear. V was cut by 11 bases and J by 4 bases, with 23 bases left in between. The CDR3 spans 15 residues. Germline CDR1 and CDR2: SEHNR and FQNEAQ (reference sequence). The DNA for the CDR3 is TGTGCCCCGTTAGTCATGGGCCTCATGTCCTATGGCTACACCTTC. Its protein is CAPLVMGLMSYGYTF.

This clone has just one count. The V and J genes are TRBV4-2 and TRBJ1-2; D possibly corresponds to TRBD1 (5 bases). V lost 1 base to trimming and J lost 6 bases, with 24 bases between them. This CDR3 comprises 18 residues. Looked up from germline, CDR1 is LGHNA and CDR2 is YNFKEQ. In DNA, the CDR3 is TGTGCCAGCAGCCAAGCGGGCCAAACAGGAACCCGTTCCGATGGCTACACCTTC. It translates to CASSQAGQTGTRSDGYTF.

This clone was counted once. The V call is TRBV27, the J call TRBJ1-2, with D tentatively TRBD1 (5 bases). Germline lookup yields CDR1 MNHEY and CDR2 SMNVEV (reference sequence). The CDR3 has 13 amino acids. V dropped 3 bases and J dropped 8 bases, with 13 bases sitting between them. The CDR3 nucleotides read TGTGCCAGCAGTTTCGGGGGGATGGAGGGCTACACCTTC. This sequence encodes CASSFGGMEGYTF.

This clone was counted only a few times. The chain joins TRBV19 to TRBJ1-2; 8 nucleotides match TRBD1. The CDR3 runs to 15 residues. The germline V gene has CDR1 LNHDA and CDR2 SQIVND (reference sequence). The ends lost 3 bases at V and 4 bases at J; junction bases unmatched: 7. This CDR3 reads CASSIQDRAPYGYTF. Here the CDR3 DNA reads TGTGCCAGTAGTATCCAGGACAGGGCCCCCTATGGCTACACCTTC.

The chain carries TRBV7-2 and TRBJ2-5, with D possibly being TRBD2 (5 bases). CDR3 length: 14 amino acids. Germline CDR1 reads SGHTA; CDR2 reads FQGNSA. V lost 5 bases and J lost 3, with 13 bases in between. The CDR3 is CASSLRRTKETQYF. In nucleotides, the CDR3 is TGTGCCAGCAGCCTGAGGAGGACGAAAGAGACCCAGTACTTC.

The chain employs TRBV30 and TRBJ1-1; D gene uncertain. V lost 6 bases to trimming and J lost 2 bases, with 13 bases between them. The CDR3 runs to 13 residues. Germline V gene data show CDR1 as GTSNPN and CDR2 as SVGIG (reference sequence). The CDR3 nucleotides are TGTGCCTGTGGGAAAGGGTTTAACACTGAAGCTTTCTTT. Encoded protein: CACGKGFNTEAFF.

The V call is TRBV6-1, the J call TRBJ2-3; a possible D gene is TRBD1 (6 bases). The V gene lost 7 bases and the J gene lost 4 bases, with 18 bases spanning the gap. Looked up from germline, CDR1 is MNHNS and CDR2 is SASEGT. This CDR3 has 15 residues. The DNA of the CDR3 is TGTGCCAGCAAAGGTCTGGGGGCGTGGGCAGATACGCAGTATTTT. Translation gives CASKGLGAWADTQYF.

The rearrangement joins TRBV9 to TRBJ2-7; tentative D call: TRBD2 (5 bases). Germline V CDR1 and CDR2: SGDLS, YYNGEE. V lost 3 bases, J lost 9 bases, and 19 bases lay in between. This CDR3 contains 14 residues. The CDR3 sequence is CASSAAPSRGVQYF. CDR3 coding DNA: TGTGCCAGCAGCGCGGCCCCGTCTCGGGGTGTGCAGTACTTC.

V gene TRBV2 combines with J gene TRBJ2-6, with D possibly matching TRBD2 (6 bases). Germline loops: CDR1 SNHLY, CDR2 FYNNEI. This CDR3 region has 17 residues. Trimming removed 6 bases at V and 0 bases at J, with 15 bases between. The CDR3 region is CASSPGLPSSGANVLTF. The CDR3 region has the DNA TGTGCCAGCAGCCCGGGACTCCCGTCCTCTGGGGCCAACGTCCTGACTTTC.

This chain connects TRBV7-9 to TRBJ2-2; 7 nucleotides line up with TRBD1. The V gene's germline CDR1 is SEHNR and CDR2 FQNEAQ (reference sequence). The CDR3 sequence is 15 residues long. V dropped 5 bases and J dropped 7; count of bases not matched to a gene: 10. The DNA for the CDR3 is TGTGCCAGCAGCGCCCGAACAGGGGTTAACGGGGAGCTGTTTTTT. This codes for CASSARTGVNGELFF.

The J gene is TRBJ1-5, the V gene TRBV6-1, with a tentative D call TRBD1 (5 bases). Germline V gene lookup returns CDR1 MNHNS and CDR2 SASEGT. The CDR3 contains 15 residues. V was shortened by 7 bases and J by 2 bases, with 15 bases between the two germline ends. The CDR3 region has the DNA TGTGCCAGCACTCGGGGCCTGATGGGCAATCAGCCCCAGCATTTT. Translation gives CASTRGLMGNQPQHF.

The rearrangement joins TRBV6-1 to TRBJ2-7; a weak D match, TRBD2 (6 bases). The CDR3 is 16 residues long. Germline-derived CDR1 and CDR2 are MNHNS and SASEGT. V lost 2 bases to trimming and J lost 5 bases, with 19 bases between them. Here the CDR3 reads CASSETSQTSYHEQYF. For the CDR3, the DNA is TGTGCCAGCAGTGAAACCTCCCAGACTAGTTACCACGAGCAGTACTTC.

This rearrangement joins TRBV6-1 to TRBJ1-2; D is perhaps TRBD1 (6 bases). The CDR3 spans 15 residues. The germline V gene has CDR1 MNHNS and CDR2 SASEGT. Trimming removed 7 bases at V and 3 bases at J, with 18 bases between. CDR3 nucleotides: TGTGCCAGCACCCCCGGGACACCTCATTACTATGGCTACACCTTC. It yields the protein CASTPGTPHYYGYTF.

Note on this clone: Germline is not matched at one junction end, which may reflect a read error. The chain recombines TRBV7-8 with TRBJ1-2; D gene ambiguous. The CDR3 contains 14 residues. Germline loops: CDR1 SGHVS, CDR2 FQNEAQ. The CDR3 here is CVSSLANVNYGYTF. The CDR3 DNA follows: TGTGTCAGCAGCTTAGCGAACGTTAACTATGGCTACACCTTC.

The chain is built from TRBV27 and TRBJ2-7; possibly TRBD1 for D (6 bases). This CDR3 has 13 residues. Trimming took 6 bases from V and 2 from J, leaving 11 bases between them. Germline V gene lookup returns CDR1 MNHEY and CDR2 SMNVEV (reference sequence). CDR3 loop: CASRGQGTYEQYF. The CDR3 coding sequence is TGTGCCAGCAGGGGGCAGGGGACCTACGAGCAGTACTTC.

This rearrangement joins TRBV7-2 to TRBJ1-3; unclear D gene. CDR3 size: 15 residues. V dropped 2 bases and J dropped 0 bases, with 8 bases sitting between them. Germline loops: CDR1 SGHTA, CDR2 FQGNSA. The CDR3 coding sequence is TGTGCCAGCAGCTTATCACAGTTCTCTGGAAACACCATATATTTT. Translated: CASSLSQFSGNTIYF.

Written as DNA, the CDR3 is TGTGCCTGGACCCCGGTGATCCCCGGTGGAGGCTACACCTTC. It codes for CAWTPVIPGGGYTF. This chain joins TRBV30 and TRBJ1-2, with unresolved D. Trimming took 4 bases from V and 8 from J, leaving 20 bases between them. This CDR3 comprises 14 residues. Per germline, CDR1 GTSNPN and CDR2 SVGIG (reference sequence). The complete variable domain, with remaining parts taken from reference TRBV30 and TRBJ1-2, reads SQTIHQWPATLVQPVGSPLSLECTVEGTSNPNLYWYRQAAGRGLQLLFYSVGIGQISSEVPQNLSASRPQDRQFILSSKKLLLSDSGFYLCAWTPVIPGGGYTFGSGTRLTVV.

This clone was seen only once. This sequence joins TRBV29-1 and TRBJ1-1; 7 bases line up with TRBD1. V was pared by 6 bases and J by 6 bases, with 7 bases of the junction left unmatched. In germline, CDR1 is SQVTM, CDR2 ANQGSEA. The length of the CDR3 is 12 residues. The CDR3 spells CSVRDSVAEAFF. The CDR3 nucleotides are TGCAGCGTCCGGGACAGCGTCGCTGAAGCTTTCTTT.

This chain uses TRBV6-1 with TRBJ2-1, with D hard to call. The CDR3 has 14 amino acids. V gave up 0 bases and J gave up 5 bases, with 8 bases separating them. CDR1 MNHNS and CDR2 SASEGT come from the germline V gene. The CDR3 nucleotides read TGTGCCAGCAGTGAAGCGGTACTGAACAATGAGCAGTTCTTC. Translated: CASSEAVLNNEQFF.

This chain joins TRBV7-2 and TRBJ2-7; D is uncertain. The V end was cut by 1 base, the J end by 0 bases, with 10 bases between. The germline CDR1 and CDR2 sequences are SGHTA and FQGNSA. The CDR3 length is 15 residues. The CDR3 coding sequence is TGTGCCAGCAGCTTAGATAAGAGCCGCTCCTACGAGCAGTACTTC. Translated, it gives CASSLDKSRSYEQYF. Drawing the rest from reference TRBV7-2 and TRBJ2-7, the complete variable domain is GAGVSQSPSNKVTEKGKDVELRCDPISGHTALYWYRQSLGQGLEFLIYFQGNSAPDKSGLPSDRFSAERTGGSVSTLTIQRTQQEDSAVYLCASSLDKSRSYEQYFGPGTRLTVT.